Shown below are 23 T cell receptor beta chains from a single sample sequenced in a study of neoadjuvant anti-PD-1 for oral cavity cancer. Some clones are missing from TCRdb's copy, which holds only in-frame ones; the method was immunoSEQ multiplex PCR. The repertoire consists of some 22,000 clones, with 25% to 30% occurring once and the leading ten covering about a sixth. The sample's time point: after neoadjuvant nivolumab, at surgical resection. This sample comprised tumor tissue, obtained after nivolumab (anti-PD-1) treatment. The receptors originated from a person aged 40 to 85 with oral cavity squamous cell carcinoma.

This clone has just a few counts. The chain combines TRBV7-3 with TRBJ1-5; no clear D gene. Germline CDR1 reads SGHTA; CDR2 reads FQGTGA. This CDR3 spans 13 amino acids. Between the trimmed V and J ends, which lost 2 bases and 3 bases, there was a span of 5 bases. CDR3 protein: CASSLSPNQPQHF. DNA of the CDR3: TGTGCCAGCAGCTTATCGCCCAATCAGCCCCAGCATTTT.

V usage is TRBV4-1 and J usage is TRBJ1-6; 11 nucleotides agree with TRBD1. Unmatched junction bases numbered 5, after V lost 0 bases and J lost 10 bases. CDR1 and CDR2 (germline): MGHRA, YSYEKL. The CDR3 length is 16 residues. The CDR3 region is CASSQDGQGARSPLHF. The DNA of the CDR3 is TGCGCCAGCAGCCAAGATGGACAGGGGGCGAGATCACCCCTCCACTTT.

This chain links TRBV7-9 with TRBJ2-3; D gene ambiguous. The V and J ends lost 5 bases and 2 bases respectively, with 11 bases between them. The CDR3 runs to 14 residues. The germline V gene encodes CDR1 SEHNR and CDR2 FQNEAQ (reference sequence). The chain's CDR3 is CASSRLGVTDTQYF. CDR3 nucleotides: TGTGCCAGCAGCCGCCTAGGCGTCACAGATACGCAGTATTTT.

The chain couples TRBV27 to TRBJ2-1, with TRBD1 matching 8 bases. Germline lookup yields CDR1 MNHEY and CDR2 SMNVEV (reference sequence). Germline trimming cut 4 bases from V and 2 bases from J; bases unmatched to any gene: 7. This CDR3 spans 16 amino acids. The chain's CDR3 is CASSSKDRVPYNEQFF. In nucleotides, the CDR3 is TGTGCCAGCAGTTCGAAGGACAGGGTCCCCTACAATGAGCAGTTCTTC.

The chain recombines TRBV18 with TRBJ2-3; 11 nucleotides align to TRBD2. The germline gives CDR1 KGHSH, CDR2 LQKENI. V lost 2 bases to trimming and J lost 5 bases; unmatched junction nucleotides: 0. There are 14 residues in the CDR3. The CDR3 reads CASSPTSGRDTQYF. Written as DNA, the CDR3 is TGTGCCAGCTCACCAACTAGCGGGAGAGATACGCAGTATTTT.

CDR3 loop: CSVSMVRNSGNTIYF. The CDR3 coding sequence is TGCAGCGTTTCCATGGTGAGGAACTCTGGAAACACCATATATTTT. V and J are TRBV29-1 and TRBJ1-3; D gene uncertain. The CDR3 sequence is 15 residues long. Trimming removed 5 bases at V and 0 bases at J, with 14 bases between. CDR1 and CDR2 (germline): SQVTM, ANQGSEA.

The gene calls are TRBV4-1 and TRBJ2-7; unclear D gene. The length of the CDR3 is 14 residues. The germline gives CDR1 MGHRA, CDR2 YSYEKL. Trimming stripped 4 bases from V and 6 bases from J, with 16 bases between. This CDR3 reads CASSPQLAFPEQYF. The CDR3 DNA reads TGCGCCAGCAGCCCACAGTTGGCCTTTCCCGAGCAGTACTTC.

This clone has only a few counts. The genes are TRBV9 and TRBJ2-5; the match to TRBD1 covers 8 bases. The CDR3 length is 14 residues. CDR1 SGDLS and CDR2 YYNGEE come from the germline V gene. Trimming cost V 4 bases and J 4 bases; bases outside gene matches: 6. Here the CDR3 reads CASSRGQARETQYF. The DNA of the CDR3 is TGTGCCAGCAGCCGGGGACAGGCGCGAGAGACCCAGTACTTC.

J is TRBJ1-6 and V is TRBV7-2; 7 positions match TRBD1. The CDR3 is 15 amino acids. Germline V gives CDR1 SGHTA, CDR2 FQGNSA. The trim removed 4 bases at V and 13 bases at J, leaving 13 bases unmatched. The CDR3 sequence: CASSSGQTSMRPLHF. CDR3 DNA sequence: TGTGCCAGCAGCTCGGGACAGACCAGCATGAGGCCCCTCCACTTT.

The chain carries TRBV7-3 and TRBJ2-5; tentative D call: TRBD1 (6 bases). The CDR3 contains 13 residues. V was clipped by 5 bases and J by 1 base, with 8 bases between them. Germline values: CDR1 SGHTA, CDR2 FQGTGA. CDR3 sequence (DNA): TGTGCCAGCAGCCGGGACATCCAAGAGACCCAGTACTTC. Protein product: CASSRDIQETQYF.

The chain is built from TRBV9 and TRBJ1-1; tentatively, D is TRBD1 (5 bases). This CDR3 has 12 amino acids. Trimming stripped 3 bases from V and 7 bases from J, with 10 bases between. CDR1 is SGDLS, CDR2 YYNGEE, per germline. CDR3: CASSAYTGEAFF. The CDR3, as DNA: TGTGCCAGCAGCGCCTATACAGGTGAAGCTTTCTTT.

V usage is TRBV9 and J usage is TRBJ1-2; 9 bases match TRBD1. Germline V CDR1 and CDR2: SGDLS, YYNGEE. This CDR3 has 16 residues. The V segment lost 3 bases and the J segment 3 bases; nucleotides outside the gene matches: 9. The CDR3 reads CASSENRGRGDYGYTF. CDR3 nucleotide sequence: TGTGCCAGCAGCGAGAACAGGGGGCGCGGGGACTATGGCTACACCTTC.

This clone was seen a handful of times. The V gene is TRBV4-1, the J gene TRBJ1-4, with D perhaps TRBD1 (5 bases). Germline lookup yields CDR1 MGHRA and CDR2 YSYEKL. V was pared by 1 base and J by 3 bases, with 12 bases between. The CDR3 extends over 16 amino acids. CDR3 DNA sequence: TGCGCCAGCAGCCAAGGATACCGGGGGTCTAATGAAAAACTGTTTTTT. Translating it yields CASSQGYRGSNEKLFF.

This chain uses TRBV20-1 with TRBJ2-1; perhaps TRBD1 as D (5 bases). The V gene lost 4 bases and the J gene lost 13 bases, with 14 bases spanning the gap. CDR1 is DFQATT, CDR2 SNEGSKA, per germline (reference sequence). This CDR3 is 11 amino acids long. The CDR3 DNA reads TGCAGTGCTAAGGACATTGTACACCAGTTCTTC. This gives the protein CSAKDIVHQFF.

This clone is termed medium-sized. The chain has TRBV28 and TRBJ1-5; 9 bases map to TRBD1. CDR1 MDHEN and CDR2 SYDVKM come from the germline V gene. Trimming at V came to 6 bases and at J to 9 bases, leaving 6 bases not matched to a gene. CDR3 size: 13 residues. In DNA form, the CDR3 reads TGTGCCAGCAGCACAACAGGGGGCGGGCCCCAGCATTTT. This gives the protein CASSTTGGGPQHF.

This clone was counted only a few times. V and J are TRBV4-2 and TRBJ2-7, with D perhaps matching TRBD2 (7 bases). Trimming cost V 4 bases and J 5 bases, with 27 bases left between them. Germline V gene data show CDR1 as LGHNA and CDR2 as YNFKEQ. There are 18 residues in the CDR3. The CDR3 loop is CASSRIMGEGGRSHEQYF. The CDR3 DNA reads as TGTGCCAGCAGCCGAATTATGGGGGAGGGGGGGCGTAGCCACGAGCAGTACTTC.

Only a few counts were recorded for this clone. The rearrangement joins TRBV28 to TRBJ1-2; D uncertain. Trimming removed 6 bases from V and 2 bases from J, with 16 bases in between. The germline V gene has CDR1 MDHEN and CDR2 SYDVKM. The length of the CDR3 is 15 residues. The CDR3 protein is CASSSPNALNYGYTF. The CDR3 DNA reads TGTGCCAGCAGCTCCCCGAATGCCCTAAACTATGGCTACACCTTC.

The V gene is TRBV7-9, the J gene TRBJ2-5; 10 bases match TRBD1. Per germline, CDR1 SEHNR and CDR2 FQNEAQ (reference sequence). Trimming took 4 bases from V and 7 from J; bases not matched to a gene: 9. The length of the CDR3 is 15 residues. The CDR3 bases are TGTGCCAGCAGCTCAAGACAGGGGGCTGTGAGGACCCAGTACTTC. This sequence encodes CASSSRQGAVRTQYF.

Written as DNA, the CDR3 is TGTGCCAGCAGTGGGGTGAGGACGCCTTCTGGCTACACCTTC. Protein sequence: CASSGVRTPSGYTF. The chain combines TRBV6-1 with TRBJ1-2; no firm D call. V was shortened by 4 bases and J by 7 bases, with 16 bases between the two germline ends. The CDR3 extends over 14 amino acids. Germline V CDR1 and CDR2: MNHNS, SASEGT.

The CDR3: CASSQEGAEANYGYTF. Written as DNA, the CDR3 is TGCGCCAGCAGCCAAGAAGGCGCAGAAGCTAACTATGGCTACACCTTC. The rearrangement uses TRBV4-1 and TRBJ1-2, with D uncertain. CDR1 is MGHRA, CDR2 YSYEKL, per germline. CDR3 size: 16 residues. Trimming pared 0 bases from V and 0 bases from J, leaving 11 bases between.

There are a few counts of this clone. This chain's CDR3 is CASSMGGSYGYTF. The CDR3 DNA follows: TGTGCCAGTAGTATGGGGGGCTCCTATGGCTACACCTTC. The V and J genes are TRBV19 and TRBJ1-2, with TRBD1 as a possible D gene (6 bases). V lost 3 bases and J lost 4, with 9 bases in between. This CDR3 comprises 13 residues. Germline CDR1 and CDR2: LNHDA and SQIVND (reference sequence).

This clone was counted between two and nine times. The gene calls are TRBV6-1 and TRBJ1-3; D gene unclear. Trimming left V 2 bases short and J 0 bases short, with 8 bases between. The CDR3 has 15 residues. Germline CDR1 and CDR2: MNHNS and SASEGT. The CDR3 region is CASSEYRSSGNTIYF. The CDR3 coding sequence is TGTGCCAGCAGTGAATATAGGAGCTCTGGAAACACCATATATTTT.

This clone was observed a handful of times. J is TRBJ1-1 and V is TRBV5-1; D might be TRBD1 (5 bases). Trimming cost V 0 bases and J 1 base, with 16 bases left between them. CDR3 length: 17 residues. Germline V lookup: CDR1 SGHRS, CDR2 YFSETQ. CDR3 residues: CASSLAGGGQSNTEAFF. The CDR3 nucleotides read TGCGCCAGCAGCTTGGCGGGGGGAGGGCAGTCGAACACTGAAGCTTTCTTT.